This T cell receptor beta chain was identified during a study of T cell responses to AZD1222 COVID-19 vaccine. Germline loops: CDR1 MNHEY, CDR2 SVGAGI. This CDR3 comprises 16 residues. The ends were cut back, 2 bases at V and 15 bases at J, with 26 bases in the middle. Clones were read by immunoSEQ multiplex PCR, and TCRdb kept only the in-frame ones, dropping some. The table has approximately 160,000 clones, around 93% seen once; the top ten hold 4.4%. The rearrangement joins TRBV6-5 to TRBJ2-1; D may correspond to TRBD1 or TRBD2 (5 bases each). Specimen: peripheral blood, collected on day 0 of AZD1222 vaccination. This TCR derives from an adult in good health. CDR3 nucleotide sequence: TGTGCCAGCAGTTACCGGCCACTTACTCATCCGGGACCCTCGTTCTTC. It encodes CASSYRPLTHPGPSFF.